One and the same sample provided the 21 T cell receptor beta chains below, sequenced in a study of blood T cell repertoires in COVID-19. TCRdb's copy holds only in-frame clones and misses some; the assay was immunoSEQ multiplex PCR. The profile covers approximately 15,000 clones, with about 80% appearing a single time and about 25% taken by the ten largest. The sequenced material came from peripheral blood. The receptor set was obtained from a woman aged 55-69 years with acute or convalescent COVID-19.

The rearrangement uses TRBV7-9 and TRBJ2-7; 7 positions agree with TRBD2. This CDR3 has 14 amino acids. CDR1 and CDR2 (germline): SEHNR, FQNEAQ (reference sequence). With 7 bases clipped from V and 6 bases from J, the junction kept 12 bases outside the gene matches. DNA for the CDR3: TGTGCCAGCACTCCGGGGAGGGCGAATTTCGAGCAGTACTTC. Translated: CASTPGRANFEQYF.

CDR3 amino acids: CASSSVTGVWGEQFF. The CDR3 region has the DNA TGTGCCAGCAGCTCAGTTACAGGGGTATGGGGTGAGCAGTTCTTC. The rearrangement uses TRBV11-2 and TRBJ2-1; TRBD1 aligns across 7 bases. The V segment lost 4 bases and the J segment 9 bases; nucleotides outside the gene matches: 12. The CDR3 is made up of 15 amino acids. Germline loops: CDR1 SGHAT, CDR2 FQNNGV.

The chain links TRBV3-1 (or the pseudogene TRBV3-2) to TRBJ1-6; D gene ambiguous. Between the trimmed V and J ends, which lost 4 bases and 7 bases, there was a span of 11 bases. This CDR3 region has 14 residues. Germline CDR1 LGHDT, CDR2 YNNKEL (reference sequence). The DNA of the CDR3 is TGTGCCAGCAGCCGACCTGGGGAGAATTCACCCCTCCACTTT. Protein: CASSRPGENSPLHF.

This clone has a handful of counts. The chain joins TRBV5-1 to TRBJ2-1; 10 bases line up with TRBD1. This CDR3 is built from 16 residues. Trimming at V came to 5 bases and at J to 0 bases, leaving 5 bases not matched to a gene. Germline values: CDR1 SGHRS, CDR2 YFSETQ. The CDR3 nucleotides are TGCGCCAGCAGGGACAGGGGGTACAGCTCCTACAATGAGCAGTTCTTC. Its protein is CASRDRGYSSYNEQFF.

On this clone: Germline and junction disagree at one end, which may indicate a read error. The chain is built from TRBV28 and TRBJ1-6; TRBD1 matches 9 bases. CDR1 and CDR2 from the germline V gene are MDHEN and SYDVKM. The length of the CDR3 is 17 residues. The CDR3 loop is CASSPMTGGGYSSPLHF. DNA of the CDR3: TGTGCCAGCAGTCCCATGACAGGGGGTGGATATAGTTCACCCCTCCACTTT.

The chain couples TRBV2 to TRBJ1-1, with no clear D. The CDR3 is 14 amino acids. Trimming took off 2 bases at V and 5 bases at J, with 12 bases between the two ends. Germline CDR1 reads SNHLY; CDR2 reads FYNNEI. The CDR3 DNA is TGTGCCAGCAGTGAAAGAGGGTGGGAGACTGAAGCTTTCTTT. Its translation: CASSERGWETEAFF.

This clone was counted once. V usage is TRBV7-9 and J usage is TRBJ1-2; no reliable D call. CDR3 length: 11 amino acids. CDR1 and CDR2 (germline): SEHNR, FQNEAQ (reference sequence). Trimming removed 5 bases from V and 6 bases from J, with 7 bases in between. The CDR3 DNA follows: TGTGCCAGCAGCAACATCGATGGCTACACCTTC. The encoded protein is CASSNIDGYTF.

The rearrangement links TRBV28 to TRBJ2-3, with D uncertain. Germline CDR1 is MDHEN and CDR2 is SYDVKM. V dropped 6 bases and J dropped 1 base, with 23 bases sitting between them. The CDR3 covers 18 residues. The CDR3 sequence is CASSHPKPQRYGTDTQYF. The CDR3 bases are TGTGCCAGCAGCCATCCAAAACCACAACGTTATGGCACAGATACGCAGTATTTT.

The rearrangement joins TRBV11-2 to TRBJ1-1; 10 nucleotides align to TRBD1. Germline V gene sequence: CDR1 SGHAT, CDR2 FQNNGV. With V trimmed by 5 bases and J by 0 bases, 9 bases remained unmatched. The CDR3 totals 17 residues. The CDR3 region has the DNA TGTGCCAGCAGCCGAATGTCCGGGACAGGGGTGAACACTGAAGCTTTCTTT. Protein product: CASSRMSGTGVNTEAFF.

The chain links TRBV6-1 to TRBJ1-1; D is uncertain. Per germline, CDR1 MNHNS and CDR2 SASEGT. Trimming shortened V by 2 bases and J by 0 bases, and 4 bases separated the two germline ends. CDR3 length equals 13 residues. The CDR3 sequence: CASSESVNTEAFF. DNA for the CDR3: TGTGCCAGCAGTGAATCGGTGAACACTGAAGCTTTCTTT.

The gene calls are TRBV6-5 and TRBJ1-2, with TRBD1 identical over 9 bases. CDR1 MNHEY and CDR2 SVGAGI come from the germline V gene. This CDR3 region has 15 residues. V was pared by 4 bases and J by 4 bases, with 7 bases of the junction left unmatched. The CDR3 protein is CASSSGTGNGYGYTF. CDR3 in DNA: TGTGCCAGCAGTTCAGGGACAGGGAACGGCTATGGCTACACCTTC.

This clone was counted a single time. V and J are TRBV28 and TRBJ1-4, with D unresolved. V lost 7 bases, J lost 3 bases, and 9 bases lay in between. The CDR3 spans 13 residues. The germline V gene encodes CDR1 MDHEN and CDR2 SYDVKM. CDR3 DNA: TGTGCCAGCACCCGACACTCTAATGAAAAACTGTTTTTT. It specifies CASTRHSNEKLFF.

This clone was found once. The chain recombines TRBV7-2 with TRBJ1-2; 8 positions match TRBD1. Trimming took 4 bases from V and 5 from J; bases not matched to a gene: 3. The germline V gene has CDR1 SGHTA and CDR2 FQGNSA. CDR3 size: 13 residues. CDR3 region: CASSSDRAYGYTF. The CDR3 nucleotides are TGTGCCAGCAGCTCGGACAGGGCATATGGCTACACCTTC.

V is TRBV5-1 and J is TRBJ1-2; TRBD1 might be the D (6 bases). Looked up from germline, CDR1 is SGHRS and CDR2 is YFSETQ. Trimming took off 0 bases at V and 4 bases at J, with 10 bases between the two ends. CDR3 length: 14 amino acids. In nucleotides, the CDR3 is TGCGCCAGCAGCTTGGCAGGGGCCAGCTATGGCTACACCTTC. As protein: CASSLAGASYGYTF.

The rearrangement joins TRBV30 to TRBJ1-3; D remains unclear. V gave up 2 bases and J gave up 4 bases, with 9 bases separating them. This CDR3 has 13 residues. The germline CDR1 and CDR2 sequences are GTSNPN and SVGIG (reference sequence). CDR3: CAWSTSVGNTIYF. The CDR3 DNA follows: TGTGCCTGGAGTACGTCGGTGGGAAACACCATATATTTT.

The J gene is TRBJ2-3, the V gene TRBV7-2; 11 nucleotides match TRBD2. The germline gives CDR1 SGHTA, CDR2 FQGNSA. The CDR3 is 17 residues long. V lost 1 base and J lost 2; bases outside the gene matches: 5. As DNA, the CDR3 is TGTGCCAGCAGCTTAGGTCCTAGCGGGGGGATCACAGATACGCAGTATTTT. Translating it yields CASSLGPSGGITDTQYF.

J is TRBJ1-2 and V is TRBV7-2, with 7 bases identical to TRBD1. Germline lookup yields CDR1 SGHTA and CDR2 FQGNSA. V dropped 5 bases and J dropped 9; count of bases not matched to a gene: 15. The CDR3 runs to 15 residues. CDR3 coding DNA: TGTGCCAGCAGCCCAACTCCCACAGGGGTTTTAAGCTACACCTTC. Its translation: CASSPTPTGVLSYTF.

This chain joins TRBV5-6 and TRBJ2-5; 8 bases match TRBD2. The CDR3 sequence is 16 residues long. The V segment lost 3 bases and the J segment 3 bases; nucleotides outside the gene matches: 10. CDR1 is SGHDT, CDR2 YYEEEE, per germline. This CDR3 reads CASSWGGLDGKETQYF. The DNA of the CDR3 is TGTGCCAGCAGCTGGGGGGGACTAGATGGGAAAGAGACCCAGTACTTC.

J is TRBJ1-4 and V is TRBV2; TRBD1 aligns across 7 bases. The V segment lost 7 bases and the J segment 3 bases; nucleotides outside the gene matches: 2. There are 13 residues in the CDR3. CDR1 SNHLY and CDR2 FYNNEI come from the germline V gene. DNA for the CDR3: TGTGCCAGCATGGGACAGCCTAATGAAAAACTGTTTTTT. Translated: CASMGQPNEKLFF.

This chain joins TRBV27 and TRBJ1-1; D not resolved. The CDR3 runs 15 residues. Germline loops: CDR1 MNHEY, CDR2 SMNVEV (reference sequence). The V and J ends lost 8 bases and 2 bases respectively, with 18 bases between them. The CDR3 DNA sequence: TGTGCCAGCTCTCCGATAGTACGGGAAAACACTGAAGCTTTCTTT. Its protein product is CASSPIVRENTEAFF.

J is TRBJ2-7 and V is TRBV6-6, with D perhaps TRBD1 (5 bases). The V end lost 4 bases, the J end lost 7 bases, and 11 bases lay between the germline ends. The CDR3 extends over 12 amino acids. Germline values: CDR1 MNHNY, CDR2 SVGAGI (reference sequence). CDR3 sequence (DNA): TGTGCCAGCAGTTCAGGGTTGAGGGAGCAGTACTTC. Amino acids: CASSSGLREQYF.